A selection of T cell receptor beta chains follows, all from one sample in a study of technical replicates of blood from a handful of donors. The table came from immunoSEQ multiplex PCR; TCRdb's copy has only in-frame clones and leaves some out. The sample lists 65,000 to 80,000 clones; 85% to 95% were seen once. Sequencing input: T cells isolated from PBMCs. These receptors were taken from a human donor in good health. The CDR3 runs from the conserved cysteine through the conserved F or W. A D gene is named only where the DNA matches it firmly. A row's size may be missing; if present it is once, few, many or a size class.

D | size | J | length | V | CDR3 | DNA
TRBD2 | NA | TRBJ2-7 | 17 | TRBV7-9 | CASSLELGSGRTYEQYF | TGTGCCAGCAGCTTAGAACTAGGTAGCGGGAGGACCTACGAGCAGTACTTC
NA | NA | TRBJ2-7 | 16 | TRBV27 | CASSPSRTPETYEQYF | TGTGCCAGCAGTCCCTCCAGGACACCGGAGACCTACGAGCAGTACTTC
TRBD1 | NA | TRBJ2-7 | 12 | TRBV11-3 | CASSLGTGKQYF | TGTGCCAGCAGCTTAGGGACAGGGAAGCAGTACTTC
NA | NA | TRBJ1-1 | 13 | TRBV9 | CASSVERKTEAFF | TGTGCCAGCAGCGTAGAGAGGAAGACTGAAGCTTTCTTT
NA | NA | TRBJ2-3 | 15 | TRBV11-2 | CASSLRASLPDTQYF | TGTGCCAGCAGCTTAAGGGCTAGCCTGCCAGATACGCAGTATTTT
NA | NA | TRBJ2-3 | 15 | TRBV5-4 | CASSLASGYTDTQYF | TGTGCCAGCAGCTTGGCAAGCGGATACACAGATACGCAGTATTTT
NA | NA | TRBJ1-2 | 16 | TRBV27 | CASSLDGTDLFYGYTF | TGTGCCAGCAGTTTGGATGGGACTGACCTCTTCTATGGCTACACCTTC
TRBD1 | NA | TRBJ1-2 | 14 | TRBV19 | CASSLGQPQSGYTF | TGTGCCAGTAGTCTGGGACAGCCTCAGTCGGGCTACACCTTC
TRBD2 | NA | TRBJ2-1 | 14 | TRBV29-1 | CSVETGGGPGEQFF | TGCAGCGTTGAGACGGGGGGAGGGCCCGGAGAGCAGTTCTTC
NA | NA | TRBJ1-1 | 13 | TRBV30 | CAWINRVNTEAFF | TGTGCCTGGATTAACAGGGTGAACACTGAAGCTTTCTTT
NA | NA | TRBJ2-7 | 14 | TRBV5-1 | CASSLGRYTYEQYF | TGCGCCAGCAGCTTGGGCAGATACACCTACGAGCAGTACTTC
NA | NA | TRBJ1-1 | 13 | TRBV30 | CAWSVRGFAEAFF | TGTGCCTGGAGTGTCCGGGGGTTCGCTGAAGCTTTCTTT
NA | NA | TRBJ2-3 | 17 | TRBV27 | CASSSHHSTARTDTQYF | TGTGCCAGCAGTTCGCACCACTCGACAGCGCGCACAGATACGCAGTATTTT
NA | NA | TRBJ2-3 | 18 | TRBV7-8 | CASSLVGRLTYSTDTQYF | TGTGCCAGCAGCTTAGTAGGCAGGTTGACATATAGCACAGATACGCAGTATTTT
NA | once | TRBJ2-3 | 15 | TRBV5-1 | CASSRYSGRTDTQYF | TGCGCCAGCAGCCGATACAGCGGGCGCACAGATACGCAGTATTTT